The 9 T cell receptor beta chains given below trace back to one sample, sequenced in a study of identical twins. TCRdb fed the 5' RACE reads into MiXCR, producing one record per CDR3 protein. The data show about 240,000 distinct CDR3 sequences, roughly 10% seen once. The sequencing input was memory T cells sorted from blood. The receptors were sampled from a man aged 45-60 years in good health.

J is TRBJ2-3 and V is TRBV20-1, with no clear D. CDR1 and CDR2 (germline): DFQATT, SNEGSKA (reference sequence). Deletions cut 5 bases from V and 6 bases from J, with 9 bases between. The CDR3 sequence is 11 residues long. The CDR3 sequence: CSALLGDTQYF. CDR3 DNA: TGCAGTGCTCTCCTCGGGGATACGCAGTATTTT.

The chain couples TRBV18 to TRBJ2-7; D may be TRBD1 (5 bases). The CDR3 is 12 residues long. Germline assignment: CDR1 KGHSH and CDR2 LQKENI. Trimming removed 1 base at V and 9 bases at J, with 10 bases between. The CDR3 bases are TGTGCCAGCTCACCACGGTCAGGGTGGCAGTACTTC. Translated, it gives CASSPRSGWQYF.

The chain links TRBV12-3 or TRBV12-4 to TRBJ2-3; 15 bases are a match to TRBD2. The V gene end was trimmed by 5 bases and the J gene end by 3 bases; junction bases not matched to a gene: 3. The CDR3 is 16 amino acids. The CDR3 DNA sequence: TGTGCCAGCAGTGGACTAGCGGGGGGGGAAACAGATACGCAGTATTTT. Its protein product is CASSGLAGGETDTQYF.

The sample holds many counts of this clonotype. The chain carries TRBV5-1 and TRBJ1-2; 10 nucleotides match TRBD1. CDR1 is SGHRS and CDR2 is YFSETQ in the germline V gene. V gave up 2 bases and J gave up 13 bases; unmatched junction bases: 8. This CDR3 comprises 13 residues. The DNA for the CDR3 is TGCGCCAGCAGCTTCGGGACAGGGGATGATACCACCTTC. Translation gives CASSFGTGDDTTF.

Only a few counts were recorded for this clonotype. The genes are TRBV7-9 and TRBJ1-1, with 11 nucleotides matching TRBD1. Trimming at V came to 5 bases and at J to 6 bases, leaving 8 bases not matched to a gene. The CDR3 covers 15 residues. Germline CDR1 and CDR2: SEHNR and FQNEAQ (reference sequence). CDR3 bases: TGTGCCAGCAGCCGCGGACAGGGGGCGTTCGCTGAAGCTTTCTTT. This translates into CASSRGQGAFAEAFF.

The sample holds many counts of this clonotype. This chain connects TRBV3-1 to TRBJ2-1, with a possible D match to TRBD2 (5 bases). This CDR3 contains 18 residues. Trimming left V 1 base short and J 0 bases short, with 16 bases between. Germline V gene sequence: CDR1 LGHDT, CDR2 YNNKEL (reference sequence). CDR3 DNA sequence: TGTGCCAGCAGCCAAGCGGGAAGAATTAAAAGCTCCTACAATGAGCAGTTCTTC. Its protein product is CASSQAGRIKSSYNEQFF.

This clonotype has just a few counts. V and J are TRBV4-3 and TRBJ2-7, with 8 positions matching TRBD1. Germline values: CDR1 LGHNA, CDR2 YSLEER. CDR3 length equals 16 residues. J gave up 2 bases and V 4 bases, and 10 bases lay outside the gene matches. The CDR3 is CASSPGLGQATYEQYF. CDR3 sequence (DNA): TGCGCCAGCAGCCCGGGCCTGGGACAGGCAACCTACGAGCAGTACTTC.

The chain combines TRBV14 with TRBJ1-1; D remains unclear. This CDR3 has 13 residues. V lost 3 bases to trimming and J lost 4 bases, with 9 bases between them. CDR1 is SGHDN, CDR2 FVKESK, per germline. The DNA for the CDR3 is TGTGCCAGCAGCCAGGGTATCGGCACTGAAGCTTTCTTT. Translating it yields CASSQGIGTEAFF.

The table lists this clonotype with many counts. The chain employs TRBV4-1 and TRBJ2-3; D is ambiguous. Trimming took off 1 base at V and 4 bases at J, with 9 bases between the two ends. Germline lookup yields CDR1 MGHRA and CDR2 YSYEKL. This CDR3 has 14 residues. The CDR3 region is CASSQVEGPDTQYF. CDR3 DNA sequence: TGCGCCAGCAGCCAAGTTGAAGGGCCAGATACGCAGTATTTT.